Shown below are 19 T cell receptor beta chains from a single sample sequenced in a study of blood T cell repertoires in COVID-19. The method was immunoSEQ multiplex PCR; TCRdb's version includes in-frame clones alone and lacks a portion of them. The sample shows 65,000 to 70,000 clones, 80% to 90% of them seen only once. Sequencing input: peripheral blood. Every receptor here comes from a man in his fifties with active COVID-19.

The chain uses TRBV7-9 and TRBJ1-2; possibly TRBD1 for D (5 bases). The ends were cut back, 5 bases at V and 4 bases at J, with 14 bases in the middle. There are 14 residues in the CDR3. Germline V gene data show CDR1 as SEHNR and CDR2 as FQNEAQ (reference sequence). The CDR3 region has the DNA TGTGCCAGCAGCCCGACAGAGTCTTCCTATGGCTACACCTTC. Its protein is CASSPTESSYGYTF.

The chain uses TRBV5-4 and TRBJ1-1; D remains ambiguous. CDR1 SGHNT and CDR2 YYREEE come from the germline V gene (reference sequence). Trimming left V 4 bases short and J 0 bases short, with 7 bases between. This CDR3 spans 13 amino acids. The CDR3 DNA reads TGTGCCAGCAGCCTTCCTATGAACACTGAAGCTTTCTTT. This encodes CASSLPMNTEAFF.

The J gene is TRBJ1-4, the V gene TRBV27; D unresolved. V was cut by 5 bases and J by 3 bases, with 16 bases left in between. Germline V gene data show CDR1 as MNHEY and CDR2 as SMNVEV (reference sequence). There are 16 residues in the CDR3. CDR3 sequence: CASSPLPGSANEKLFF. The CDR3 DNA is TGTGCCAGCAGTCCACTACCCGGAAGCGCTAATGAAAAACTGTTTTTT.

This clone was observed once. The chain carries TRBV5-1 and TRBJ2-7, with 9 bases lining up with TRBD2. The length of the CDR3 is 14 residues. J lost 5 bases, V lost 2 bases, and 5 bases had no gene match. Germline V gene sequence: CDR1 SGHRS, CDR2 YFSETQ. CDR3 amino acids: CASSLAGGDHEQYF. The CDR3 DNA reads as TGCGCCAGCAGCTTAGCGGGAGGAGACCACGAGCAGTACTTC.

The rearrangement uses TRBV21-1 and TRBJ2-3; no check of the table's D call, TRBD1, against the DNA was made. TRBV21-1 is marked as a pseudogene. This CDR3 contains 20 residues. CDR3 in DNA: TGTGCCAGCAGCACAAGCCGGGACAGAACAAAATCCCCCAGGGCAGATACGCAGTATTTT. It specifies CASSTSRDRTKSPRADTQYF.

V is TRBV4-1 and J is TRBJ2-7; a possible D gene is TRBD1 (5 bases). The CDR3 runs to 13 residues. The germline gives CDR1 MGHRA, CDR2 YSYEKL. Deletions cut 4 bases from V and 0 bases from J, with 7 bases between. The chain's CDR3 is CASSLTDSYEQYF. The CDR3 coding sequence is TGCGCCAGCAGCCTGACAGACTCCTACGAGCAGTACTTC.

The chain uses TRBV25-1 and TRBJ2-1, with 8 bases aligning to TRBD1. V shed 6 bases, J shed 6 bases, and the junction held 7 bases outside the gene matches. The CDR3 runs to 14 residues. CDR1 is MGHDK and CDR2 is SYGVNS in the germline V gene. For the CDR3, the DNA is TGTGCCAGCAGAGAGACAGGGGAAATCAATGAGCAGTTCTTC. Protein product: CASRETGEINEQFF.

V is TRBV7-9 and J is TRBJ2-2; no clear D gene. The length of the CDR3 is 12 residues. V lost 5 bases to trimming and J lost 4 bases, with 5 bases between them. CDR1 is SEHNR and CDR2 is FQNEAQ in the germline V gene (reference sequence). This CDR3 is CASSPRTGELFF. The CDR3 nucleotides are TGTGCCAGCAGCCCGCGCACCGGGGAGCTGTTTTTT.

V usage is TRBV11-1 and J usage is TRBJ2-7, with TRBD1 matching over 9 bases. V was pared by 4 bases and J by 4 bases, with 5 bases of the junction left unmatched. Germline V gene sequence: CDR1 SGHAT, CDR2 FQDESV (reference sequence). This CDR3 has 14 amino acids. DNA of the CDR3: TGTGCCAGCAGCTCCGGACAGGGGCGGTACGAGCAGTACTTC. Residues: CASSSGQGRYEQYF. The full variable domain, completed using reference TRBV11-1 and TRBJ2-7, is EAEVAQSPRYKITEKSQAVAFWCDPISGHATLYWYRQILGQGPELLVQFQDESVVDDSQLPKDRFSAERLKGVDSTLKIQPAELGDSAMYLCASSSGQGRYEQYFGPGTRLTVT.

There are a few counts of this clone. CDR3 sequence reads: CASSGDRASSGNTIYF. The CDR3 bases are TGTGCCAGCAGCGGTGACAGGGCAAGCTCTGGAAACACCATATATTTT. The J gene is TRBJ1-3, the V gene TRBV2, with 7 bases fitting TRBD1. This CDR3 has 16 amino acids. V shed 6 bases and J 0 bases; nucleotides not matched to a gene: 8. Germline V gene lookup returns CDR1 SNHLY and CDR2 FYNNEI.

The chain carries TRBV30 and TRBJ1-1; D gene uncertain. Per the germline V gene, CDR1 is GTSNPN and CDR2 is SVGIG (reference sequence). V was trimmed by 0 bases and J by 4 bases, leaving 27 bases between them. The CDR3 runs 19 residues. The CDR3 sequence: CAWSVRSPLRREESTEAFF. CDR3 in DNA: TGTGCCTGGAGTGTACGATCCCCCCTTCGAAGGGAGGAGAGCACTGAAGCTTTCTTT.

The chain couples TRBV7-2 to TRBJ1-2, with D unresolved. The CDR3 length is 14 residues. Germline CDR1 reads SGHTA; CDR2 reads FQGNSA. V lost 1 base and J 8 bases, leaving 14 bases between the germline ends. The CDR3 coding sequence is TGTGCCAGCAGCTTAGACTCTGGAGGAATCGGCTACACCTTC. This gives the protein CASSLDSGGIGYTF.

This chain joins TRBV5-1 and TRBJ2-7, with D tentatively TRBD1 (6 bases). Per the germline V gene, CDR1 is SGHRS and CDR2 is YFSETQ. V lost 4 bases, J lost 4 bases, and 15 bases lay in between. There are 14 residues in the CDR3. CDR3 protein: CASSPTGLPYEQYF. CDR3 nucleotides: TGCGCCAGCAGCCCCACAGGGTTACCATACGAGCAGTACTTC.

The chain is built from TRBV5-6 and TRBJ2-7; 11 bases are a match to TRBD2. CDR3 length: 13 amino acids. Germline V gene lookup returns CDR1 SGHDT and CDR2 YYEEEE. J was trimmed by 7 bases and V by 7 bases; bases with no gene match: 7. CDR3 region: CASGLAGGSEQYF. The DNA of the CDR3 is TGTGCCAGCGGTCTAGCGGGAGGCTCTGAGCAGTACTTC. Full variable domain (outside the CDR3, taken from reference TRBV5-6 and TRBJ2-7): DAGVTQSPTHLIKTRGQQVTLRCSPKSGHDTVSWYQQALGQGPQFIFQYYEEEERQRGNFPDRFSGHQFPNYSSELNVNALLLGDSALYLCASGLAGGSEQYFGPGTRLTVT.

The table lists this clone with a count of one. This chain joins TRBV2 and TRBJ2-7; 7 bases are shared with TRBD2. Losses at the gene ends were 7 bases for V and 4 bases for J; bases not matched to a gene: 10. Germline CDR1 SNHLY, CDR2 FYNNEI. The CDR3 is 14 residues long. CDR3 coding DNA: TGTGCCAGCATGATCGGGCTAGCGGCGTACGAGCAGTACTTC. Translated: CASMIGLAAYEQYF. The variable domain in full, completed from reference TRBV2 and TRBJ2-7, reads EPEVTQTPSHQVTQMGQEVILRCVPISNHLYFYWYRQILGQKVEFLVSFYNNEISEKSEIFDDQFSVERPDGSNFTLKIRSTKLEDSAMYFCASMIGLAAYEQYFGPGTRLTVT.

The chain couples TRBV14 to TRBJ2-3; 9 nucleotides align to TRBD2. V lost 3 bases and J lost 1; bases outside the gene matches: 8. Germline CDR1 SGHDN, CDR2 FVKESK. The CDR3 covers 17 residues. The CDR3 sequence: CASSHINSGRGTDTQYF. The CDR3 DNA follows: TGTGCCAGCAGCCATATCAATAGCGGGAGAGGCACAGATACGCAGTATTTT.

As to this clone: One base away lies a much larger clone, so this may be a sequencing read error. The CDR3 sequence is CASSLLAGTDTQYF. CDR3 DNA sequence: TGTGCCAGCAGTTTACTAGCGGGAACAGATACGCAGTATTTT. J is TRBJ2-3 and V is TRBV28; 9 bases are shared with TRBD2. V was pared by 2 bases and J by 3 bases, with 0 bases of the junction left unmatched. Per germline, CDR1 MDHEN and CDR2 SYDVKM. This CDR3 is built from 14 residues.

The V call is TRBV9, the J call TRBJ2-1, with 8 bases aligning to TRBD2. Losses at the gene ends were 4 bases for V and 5 bases for J; bases not matched to a gene: 11. The CDR3 has 16 residues. Germline CDR1 is SGDLS and CDR2 is YYNGEE. CDR3 nucleotides: TGTGCCAGCAGCCCAGGCAGCGGGAGCAGCGACAATGAGCAGTTCTTC. It codes for CASSPGSGSSDNEQFF.

The V gene is TRBV5-4, the J gene TRBJ2-2; 11 positions match TRBD2. The CDR3 spans 15 residues. Germline values: CDR1 SGHNT, CDR2 YYREEE (reference sequence). Unmatched junction bases numbered 3, after V lost 4 bases and J lost 4 bases. CDR3 sequence: CASSPTSGGTGELFF. The CDR3 nucleotides read TGTGCCAGCAGCCCAACTAGCGGGGGCACCGGGGAGCTGTTTTTT. Based on the CDR3 plus reference TRBV5-4 and TRBJ2-2, the full variable domain is ETGVTQSPTHLIKTRGQQVTLRCSSQSGHNTVSWYQQALGQGPQFIFQYYREEENGRGNFPPRFSGLQFPNYSSELNVNALELDDSALYLCASSPTSGGTGELFFGEGSRLTVL.